This is a list of T cell receptor beta chains from one sample in a study of T cell responses to AZD1222 COVID-19 vaccine. TCRdb's table, derived via immunoSEQ multiplex PCR, lists solely in-frame clones and lacks some. Of some 140,000 clones listed, roughly nine tenths are singletons. Specimen: peripheral blood, collected on day 0 of AZD1222 vaccination. The receptors stem from an adult in good health. CDR3s include the opening cysteine and the closing phenylalanine or tryptophan. Each record gives: CDR3 protein, CDR3 DNA, clone size, V gene, D gene, J gene. A D gene is named only where the DNA matches it firmly. Only part of the rows carry a size: once, few, many, or a class if the clone is expanded.

CASSLGGFTEAFF,TGTGCCAGCAGTTTAGGGGGGTTCACTGAAGCTTTCTTT,.,TRBV27,.,TRBJ1-1
CASSPSAGPEAFF,TGTGCCAGCTCACCATCCGCAGGGCCTGAAGCTTTCTTT,.,TRBV18,.,TRBJ1-1
CASSRPSYNEQFF,TGCGCCAGCAGCCGCCCTTCCTACAATGAGCAGTTCTTC,.,TRBV4-1,.,TRBJ2-1
CASSPRGPNTEAFF,TGTGCCAGCAGCCCGAGGGGACCGAACACTGAAGCTTTCTTT,.,TRBV7-3,.,TRBJ1-1
CASSRGDTDTQYF,TGTGCCAGCAGTAGGGGGGACACAGATACGCAGTATTTT,.,TRBV5-4,.,TRBJ2-3
CASSEVGWGYTF,TGTGCCAGCAGTGAGGTGGGGTGGGGCTACACCTTC,.,TRBV6-1,.,TRBJ1-2
CASTWGANYGYTF,TGTGCCAGCACCTGGGGGGCTAACTATGGCTACACCTTC,.,TRBV25-1,.,TRBJ1-2
CASSAPSGDPNSEQFF,TGCGCCAGCAGTGCCCCGTCGGGGGATCCAAACAGTGAGCAGTTCTTC,.,TRBV10-1,.,TRBJ2-1
CASRLGSEAFF,TGTGCCAGCAGGCTCGGTTCTGAAGCTTTCTTT,.,TRBV27,.,TRBJ1-1
CASKAGHLYGYTF,TGTGCCAGCAAGGCCGGGCACCTCTATGGCTACACCTTC,.,TRBV7-9,.,TRBJ1-2
CASSLETGGNYGYTF,TGTGCCAGCAGCTTAGAGACAGGGGGTAACTATGGCTACACCTTC,.,TRBV11-2,TRBD1,TRBJ1-2
CASSYGLSQPQHF,TGTGCCAGCAGTTACGGGTTATCTCAGCCCCAGCATTTT,.,TRBV6-5,.,TRBJ1-5
CASSQVILTGKEPYEQYF,TGTGCCAGCAGCCAAGTGATCCTAACAGGGAAGGAGCCCTACGAGCAGTACTTC,few,TRBV3-1/TRBV3-2,.,TRBJ2-7
CASSLETGVNEKLFF,TGCGCCAGCAGCTTAGAGACAGGGGTTAATGAAAAACTGTTTTTT,.,TRBV5-1,TRBD1,TRBJ1-4
CASSPADRRGTEAFF,TGTGCCAGCAGTCCCGCCGACAGACGGGGCACTGAAGCTTTCTTT,.,TRBV2,.,TRBJ1-1
CASSVAGTGGNEQYF,TGTGCCAGCAGCGTAGCTGGGACAGGGGGCAACGAGCAGTACTTC,.,TRBV9,TRBD1,TRBJ2-7
CASSPLAGTLNEQFF,TGTGCCAGCAGTCCCCTAGCGGGGACACTCAATGAGCAGTTCTTC,.,TRBV6-2/TRBV6-3,TRBD2,TRBJ2-1
CASSLDSGSNTQYF,TGTGCCAGCAGTTTAGATAGCGGGAGCAATACGCAGTATTTT,.,TRBV28,TRBD2,TRBJ2-3
CASSQVGGARTEAFF,TGTGCCAGCAGCCAAGTAGGGGGGGCTCGCACTGAAGCTTTCTTT,.,TRBV3-1/TRBV3-2,.,TRBJ1-1
CASSRFDRNYGYTF,TGTGCCAGCAGCCGGTTCGACAGAAACTATGGCTACACCTTC,.,TRBV5-6,.,TRBJ1-2
CASTVLAGDPYNEQFF,TGTGCCAGCACCGTACTAGCGGGAGACCCATACAATGAGCAGTTCTTC,.,TRBV9,TRBD2,TRBJ2-1
CASSPRTVNTEAFF,TGTGCCAGCTCACCCAGGACAGTGAACACTGAAGCTTTCTTT,.,TRBV18,.,TRBJ1-1
CASSLGGSGVSGNTIYF,TGCGCCAGCAGCCTGGGGGGTTCCGGGGTGTCTGGAAACACCATATATTTT,.,TRBV5-1,.,TRBJ1-3